The subject of this entry is one T cell receptor (beta chain). This sample is part of a study of cytomegalovirus exposure and HLA in healthy donors. Primers: 60 Vbeta forward and 13 Jbeta reverse. Only in-frame clones appear in the TCRdb table, and some are missing; sequencing was by immunoSEQ multiplex PCR. The sample shows 160,000 or so clones, 75% to 80% of them seen only once. The sample taken for sequencing was PBMCs. The receptor's source is a man aged 35 to 55 in good health and CMV-seropositive.

As DNA, the CDR3 is TGTGCCATCGGTGGGCAGGAGAACACCGGGGAGCTGTTTTTT. It translates to CAIGGQENTGELFF. This chain uses TRBV5-4 with TRBJ2-2; the D is unclear. Looked up from germline, CDR1 is SGHNT and CDR2 is YYREEE (reference sequence). The V and J ends lost 9 bases and 1 base respectively, with 13 bases between them. The CDR3 runs to 14 residues.